This T cell receptor beta chain was recorded in a study of blood T cell repertoires in COVID-19. Clones were read by immunoSEQ multiplex PCR, and TCRdb kept only the in-frame ones, dropping some. This table holds some 300,000 clones, around 90% found once. Participants' reported clinical history set cohort assignment. J lost 4 bases, V lost 6 bases, and 8 bases had no gene match. Germline lookup yields CDR1 SEHNR and CDR2 FQNEAQ (reference sequence). CDR3 length: 14 amino acids. The sample comprised PBMCs or T cells enriched from blood (not recorded which). V and J are TRBV7-9 and TRBJ2-7; 8 nucleotides line up with TRBD2. The sequence was collected from an older woman in a cohort exposed to, infected with or recovered from COVID-19 (not recorded which). The CDR3 loop reads CASSSSGSYYEQYF. Written as DNA, the CDR3 is TGTGCCAGCAGTTCCAGCGGGAGTTATTACGAGCAGTACTTC.